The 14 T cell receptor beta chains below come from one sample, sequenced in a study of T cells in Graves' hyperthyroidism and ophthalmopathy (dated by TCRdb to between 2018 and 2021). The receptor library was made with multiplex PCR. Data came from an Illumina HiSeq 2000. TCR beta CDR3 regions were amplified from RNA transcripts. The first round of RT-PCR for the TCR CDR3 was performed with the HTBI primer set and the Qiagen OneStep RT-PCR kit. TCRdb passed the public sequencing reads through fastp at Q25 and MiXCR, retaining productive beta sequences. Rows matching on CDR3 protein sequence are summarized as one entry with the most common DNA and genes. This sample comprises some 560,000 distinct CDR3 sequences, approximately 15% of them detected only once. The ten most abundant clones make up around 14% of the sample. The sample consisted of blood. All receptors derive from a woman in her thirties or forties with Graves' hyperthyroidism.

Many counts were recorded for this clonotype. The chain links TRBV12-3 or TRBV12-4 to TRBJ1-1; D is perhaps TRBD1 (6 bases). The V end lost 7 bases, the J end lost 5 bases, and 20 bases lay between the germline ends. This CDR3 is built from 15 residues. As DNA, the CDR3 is TGTGCCAGCACCCAATCGGTTATGAGGGGGACTGAAGCTTTCTTT. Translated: CASTQSVMRGTEAFF.

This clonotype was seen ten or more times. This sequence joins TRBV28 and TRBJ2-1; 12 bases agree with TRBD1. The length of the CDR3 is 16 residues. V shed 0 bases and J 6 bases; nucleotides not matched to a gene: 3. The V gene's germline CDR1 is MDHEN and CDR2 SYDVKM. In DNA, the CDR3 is TGTGCCAGCAGTTTATGGGGACAGGGGGCAATCAATGAGCAGTTCTTC. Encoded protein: CASSLWGQGAINEQFF.

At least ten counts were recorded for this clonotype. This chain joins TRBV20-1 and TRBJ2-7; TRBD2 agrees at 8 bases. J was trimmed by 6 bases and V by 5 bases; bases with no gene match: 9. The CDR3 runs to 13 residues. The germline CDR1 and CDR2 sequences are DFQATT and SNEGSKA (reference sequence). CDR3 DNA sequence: TGCAGTGCTTTCCATGACGGGGGGGGCGAGCAGTACTTC. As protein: CSAFHDGGGEQYF.

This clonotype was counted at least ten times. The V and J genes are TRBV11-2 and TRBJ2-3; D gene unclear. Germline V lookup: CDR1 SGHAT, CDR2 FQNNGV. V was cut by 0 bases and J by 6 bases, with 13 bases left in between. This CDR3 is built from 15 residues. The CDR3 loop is CASSLEIGGSDTQYF. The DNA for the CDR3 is TGTGCCAGCAGCTTAGAAATTGGTGGTTCGGATACGCAGTATTTT.

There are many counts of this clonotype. CDR3 loop: CASSLGTARETQYF. The CDR3 DNA is TGCGCCAGCAGCTTGGGGACAGCCCGTGAGACCCAGTACTTC. This chain uses TRBV5-1 with TRBJ2-5, with D possibly being TRBD1 (6 bases). CDR1 and CDR2 from the germline V gene are SGHRS and YFSETQ. The CDR3 runs to 14 residues. The V and J ends lost 0 bases and 5 bases respectively, with 11 bases between them. Variable domain in full (rest from reference TRBV5-1 and TRBJ2-5): KAGVTQTPRYLIKTRGQQVTLSCSPISGHRSVSWYQQTPGQGLQFLFEYFSETQRNKGNFPGRFSGRQFSNSRSEMNVSTLELGDSALYLCASSLGTARETQYFGPGTRLLVL.

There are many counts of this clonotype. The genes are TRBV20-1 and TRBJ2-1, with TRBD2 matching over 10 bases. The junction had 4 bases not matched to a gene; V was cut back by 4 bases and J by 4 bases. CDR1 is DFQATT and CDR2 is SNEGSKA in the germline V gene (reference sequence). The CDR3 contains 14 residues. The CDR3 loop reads CSAKALAGYNEQFF. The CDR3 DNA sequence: TGCAGTGCTAAAGCACTAGCGGGGTACAATGAGCAGTTCTTC.

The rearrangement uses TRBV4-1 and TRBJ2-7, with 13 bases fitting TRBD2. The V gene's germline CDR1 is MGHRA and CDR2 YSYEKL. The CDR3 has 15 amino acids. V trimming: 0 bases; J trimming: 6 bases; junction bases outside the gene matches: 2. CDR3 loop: CASSQDRTSGSEQYF. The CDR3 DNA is TGCGCCAGCAGCCAAGATCGGACTAGCGGGAGCGAGCAGTACTTC.

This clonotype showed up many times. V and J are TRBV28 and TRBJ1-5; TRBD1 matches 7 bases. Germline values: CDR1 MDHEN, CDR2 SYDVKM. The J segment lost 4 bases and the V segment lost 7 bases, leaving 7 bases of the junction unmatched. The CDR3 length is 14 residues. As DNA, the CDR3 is TGTGCCAGCAATAGACAGGGACAAAATCAGCCCCAGCATTTT. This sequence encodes CASNRQGQNQPQHF.

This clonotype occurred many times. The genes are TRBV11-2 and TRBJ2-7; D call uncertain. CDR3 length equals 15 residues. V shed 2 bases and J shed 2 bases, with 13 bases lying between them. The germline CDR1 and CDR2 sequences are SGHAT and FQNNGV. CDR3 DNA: TGTGCCAGCAGCTTAAGTGGGAAAATTACCTACGAGCAGTACTTC. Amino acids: CASSLSGKITYEQYF.

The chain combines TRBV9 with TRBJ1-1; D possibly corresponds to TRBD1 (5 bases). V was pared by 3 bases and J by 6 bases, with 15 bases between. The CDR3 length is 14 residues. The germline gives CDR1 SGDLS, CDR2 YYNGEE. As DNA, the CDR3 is TGTGCCAGCAGCGCCCGACGGGGAGGGGCTGAAGCTTTCTTT. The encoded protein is CASSARRGGAEAFF.

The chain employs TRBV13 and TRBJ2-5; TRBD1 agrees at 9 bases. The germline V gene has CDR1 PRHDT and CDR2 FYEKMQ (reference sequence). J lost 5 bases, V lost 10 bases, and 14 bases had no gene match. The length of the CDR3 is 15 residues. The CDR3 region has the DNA TGTGCCACCAGTGACCCGGGACAGGGAATCGAGACCCAGTACTTC. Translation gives CATSDPGQGIETQYF.

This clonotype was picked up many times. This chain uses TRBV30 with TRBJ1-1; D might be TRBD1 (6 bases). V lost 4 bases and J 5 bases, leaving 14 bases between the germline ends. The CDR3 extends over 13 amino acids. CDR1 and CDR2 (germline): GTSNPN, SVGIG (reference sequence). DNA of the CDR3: TGTGCCTGGACCCCGTGGGGGACAACTGAAGCTTTCTTT. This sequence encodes CAWTPWGTTEAFF. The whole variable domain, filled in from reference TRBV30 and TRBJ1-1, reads SQTIHQWPATLVQPVGSPLSLECTVEGTSNPNLYWYRQAAGRGLQLLFYSVGIGQISSEVPQNLSASRPQDRQFILSSKKLLLSDSGFYLCAWTPWGTTEAFFGQGTRLTVV.

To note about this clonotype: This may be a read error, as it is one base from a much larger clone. CDR3 sequence (DNA): TGTGCCAGCAGTTTCGCGGGGTCCGAAGATACGCAGTATTTT. Translation gives CASSFAGSEDTQYF. The chain combines TRBV27 with TRBJ2-3; D may be TRBD2 (6 bases). Germline V gives CDR1 MNHEY, CDR2 SMNVEV (reference sequence). CDR3 length: 14 amino acids. V was cut by 3 bases and J by 5 bases, with 12 bases left in between.

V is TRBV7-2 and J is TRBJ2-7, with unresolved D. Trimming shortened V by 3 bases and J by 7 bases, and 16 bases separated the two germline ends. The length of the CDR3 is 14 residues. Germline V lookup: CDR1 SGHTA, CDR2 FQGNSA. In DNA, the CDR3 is TGTGCCAGCAGCTTGGACGGCACTACGTTAGAGCAGTACTTC. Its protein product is CASSLDGTTLEQYF.